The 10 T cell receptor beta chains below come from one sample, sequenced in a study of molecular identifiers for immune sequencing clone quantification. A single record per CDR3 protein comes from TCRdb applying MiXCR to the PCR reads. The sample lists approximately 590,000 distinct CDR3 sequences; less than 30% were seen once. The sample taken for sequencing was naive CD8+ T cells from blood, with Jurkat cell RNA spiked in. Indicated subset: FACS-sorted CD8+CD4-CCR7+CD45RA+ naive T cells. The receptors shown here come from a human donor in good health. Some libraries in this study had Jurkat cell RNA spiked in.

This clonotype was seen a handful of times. The CDR3 DNA is TGTGCCAGCAGTCTACCGACAGGGCGTATGAACACTGAAGCTTTCTTT. Translated, it gives CASSLPTGRMNTEAFF. The rearrangement joins TRBV28 to TRBJ1-1; 7 positions agree with TRBD1. The V segment lost 5 bases and the J segment 0 bases; nucleotides outside the gene matches: 9. The CDR3 covers 16 residues. Germline V gene lookup returns CDR1 MDHEN and CDR2 SYDVKM.

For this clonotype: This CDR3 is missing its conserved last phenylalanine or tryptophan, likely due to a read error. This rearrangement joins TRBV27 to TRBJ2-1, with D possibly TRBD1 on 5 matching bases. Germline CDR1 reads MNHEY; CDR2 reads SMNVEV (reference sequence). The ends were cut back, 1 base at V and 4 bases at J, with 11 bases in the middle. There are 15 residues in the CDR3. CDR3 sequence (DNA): TGTGCCAGCAGTTTATACCAGGGATCTTACAATGAGCAGTTCTCC. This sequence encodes CASSLYQGSYNEQFS.

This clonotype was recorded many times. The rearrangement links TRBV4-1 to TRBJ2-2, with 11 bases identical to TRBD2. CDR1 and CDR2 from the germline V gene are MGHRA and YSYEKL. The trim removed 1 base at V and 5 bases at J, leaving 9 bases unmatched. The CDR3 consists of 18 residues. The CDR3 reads CASSQGLAGGPWTGELFF. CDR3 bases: TGCGCCAGCAGCCAAGGATTAGCGGGAGGGCCTTGGACCGGGGAGCTGTTTTTT.

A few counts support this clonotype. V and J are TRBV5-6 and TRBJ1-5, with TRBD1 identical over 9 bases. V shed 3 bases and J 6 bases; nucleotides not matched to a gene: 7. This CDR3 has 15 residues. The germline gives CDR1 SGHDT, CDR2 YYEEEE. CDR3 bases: TGTGCCAGCAGCTATGGGACAGGGAAAGGTCAGCCCCAGCATTTT. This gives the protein CASSYGTGKGQPQHF.

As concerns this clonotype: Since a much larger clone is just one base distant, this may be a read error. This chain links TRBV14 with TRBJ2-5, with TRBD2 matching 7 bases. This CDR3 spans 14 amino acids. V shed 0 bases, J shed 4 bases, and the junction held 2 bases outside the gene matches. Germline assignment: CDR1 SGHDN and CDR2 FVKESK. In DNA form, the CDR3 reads TGTGCCAGCAGCCAAGATTGGGGGGGAGAGACCCAGTACTTC. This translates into CASSQDWGGETQYF.

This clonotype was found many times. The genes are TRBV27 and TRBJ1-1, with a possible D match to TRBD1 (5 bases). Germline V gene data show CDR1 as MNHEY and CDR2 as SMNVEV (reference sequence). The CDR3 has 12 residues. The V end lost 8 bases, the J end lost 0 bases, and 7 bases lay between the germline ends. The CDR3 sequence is CASGTMNTEAFF. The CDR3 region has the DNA TGTGCCAGCGGGACCATGAACACTGAAGCTTTCTTT.

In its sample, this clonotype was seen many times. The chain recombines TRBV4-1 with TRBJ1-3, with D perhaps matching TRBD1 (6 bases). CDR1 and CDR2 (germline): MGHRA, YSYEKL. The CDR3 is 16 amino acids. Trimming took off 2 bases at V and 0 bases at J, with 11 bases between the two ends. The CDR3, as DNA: TGCGCCAGCAGCCAAATGAGGGGGTCCTCTGGAAACACCATATATTTT. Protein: CASSQMRGSSGNTIYF.

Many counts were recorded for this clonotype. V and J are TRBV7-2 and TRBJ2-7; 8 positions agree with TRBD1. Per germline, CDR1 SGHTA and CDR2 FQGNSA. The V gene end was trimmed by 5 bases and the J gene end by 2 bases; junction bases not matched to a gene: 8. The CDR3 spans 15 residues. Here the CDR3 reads CASSPTGVIAYEQYF. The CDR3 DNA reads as TGTGCCAGCAGCCCGACAGGGGTGATCGCCTACGAGCAGTACTTC.

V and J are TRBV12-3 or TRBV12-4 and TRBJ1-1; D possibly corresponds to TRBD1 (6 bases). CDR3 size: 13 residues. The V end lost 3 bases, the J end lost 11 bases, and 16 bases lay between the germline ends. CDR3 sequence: CASSLGGHSGAFF. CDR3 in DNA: TGTGCCAGCAGTTTGGGGGGACACTCGGGTGCTTTCTTT.

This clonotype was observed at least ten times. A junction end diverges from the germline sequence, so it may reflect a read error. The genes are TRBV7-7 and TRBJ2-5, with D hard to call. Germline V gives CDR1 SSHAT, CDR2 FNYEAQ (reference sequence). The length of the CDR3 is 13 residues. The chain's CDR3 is CASSRTASETQYF. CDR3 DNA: TGTGCTAGCAGCCGAACCGCCTCAGAGACCCAGTACTTC.